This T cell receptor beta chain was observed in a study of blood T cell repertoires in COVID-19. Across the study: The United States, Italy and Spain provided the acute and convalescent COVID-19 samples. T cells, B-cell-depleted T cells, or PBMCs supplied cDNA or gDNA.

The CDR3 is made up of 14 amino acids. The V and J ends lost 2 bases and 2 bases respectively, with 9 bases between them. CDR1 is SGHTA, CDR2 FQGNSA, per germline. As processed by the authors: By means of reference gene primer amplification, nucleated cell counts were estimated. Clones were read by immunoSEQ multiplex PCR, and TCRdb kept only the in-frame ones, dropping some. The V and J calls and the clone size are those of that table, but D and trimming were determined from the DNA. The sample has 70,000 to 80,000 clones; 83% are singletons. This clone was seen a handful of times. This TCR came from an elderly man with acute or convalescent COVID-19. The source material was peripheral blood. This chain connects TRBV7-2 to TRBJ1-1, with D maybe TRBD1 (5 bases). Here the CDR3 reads CASSLQGENTEAFF. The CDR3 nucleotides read TGTGCCAGCAGCTTACAAGGGGAAAACACTGAAGCTTTCTTT.